This passage covers 27 T cell receptor beta chains from one sample sequenced in a study of cytomegalovirus exposure and HLA in healthy donors. This PCR relied on a set of 60 Vbeta primers and 13 Jbeta primers. Assay: immunoSEQ multiplex PCR; the TCRdb copy retains only in-frame clones and omits some. In the table there are 200,000 to 250,000 clones, 70% to 80% of which are singletons. Sequenced material: PBMCs. These receptor sequences come from a middle-aged man in good health and CMV-seronegative.

The count of this clone is one. The V call is TRBV19, the J call TRBJ1-1; D unresolved. This CDR3 has 12 amino acids. Germline assignment: CDR1 LNHDA and CDR2 SQIVND (reference sequence). V dropped 5 bases and J dropped 10 bases, with 14 bases sitting between them. DNA of the CDR3: TGTGCCAGTAGTCTAACCTCGGGTCGAGCTTTCTTT. Amino acids: CASSLTSGRAFF. Full variable domain (outside the CDR3, taken from reference TRBV19 and TRBJ1-1): DGGITQSPKYLFRKEGQNVTLSCEQNLNHDAMYWYRQDPGQGLRLIYYSQIVNDFQKGDIAEGYSVSREKKESFPLTVTSAQKNPTAFYLCASSLTSGRAFFGQGTRLTVV.

The chain is built from TRBV16 and TRBJ1-1, with 8 bases lining up with TRBD1. The V segment lost 4 bases and the J segment 5 bases; nucleotides outside the gene matches: 6. This CDR3 contains 14 residues. Germline CDR1 is KGHSY and CDR2 is FQNENV. The CDR3: CASSLDRDVTEAFF. Written as DNA, the CDR3 is TGTGCCAGCAGCCTGGACAGGGACGTAACTGAAGCTTTCTTT. The full variable domain, rest sourced from reference TRBV16 and TRBJ1-1, is GEEVAQTPKHLVRGEGQKAKLYCAPIKGHSYVFWYQQVLKNEFKFLISFQNENVFDETGMPKERFSAKCLPNSPCSLEIQATKLEDSAVYFCASSLDRDVTEAFFGQGTRLTVV.

The chain is built from TRBV10-2 and TRBJ2-1; D may be TRBD2 (6 bases). Trimming took off 3 bases at V and 8 bases at J, with 14 bases between the two ends. Per germline, CDR1 WSHSY and CDR2 SAAADI. This CDR3 is built from 14 residues. The CDR3 region has the DNA TGCGCCAGCAGTGAAGGGCTAGCGATCTATGAGCAGTTCTTC. Protein: CASSEGLAIYEQFF.

This chain links TRBV5-6 with TRBJ2-6, with 10 nucleotides matching TRBD2. The ends lost 3 bases at V and 5 bases at J; junction bases unmatched: 8. The CDR3 runs to 17 residues. The germline gives CDR1 SGHDT, CDR2 YYEEEE. CDR3 sequence: CASSSSGGAFWANVLTF. The CDR3 region has the DNA TGTGCCAGCAGCTCGAGCGGGGGGGCCTTCTGGGCCAACGTCCTGACTTTC.

The J gene is TRBJ2-7, the V gene TRBV7-9; D possibly corresponds to TRBD1 (5 bases). This CDR3 spans 12 amino acids. Germline V lookup: CDR1 SEHNR, CDR2 FQNEAQ (reference sequence). V was trimmed by 8 bases and J by 2 bases, leaving 10 bases between them. CDR3 DNA: TGTGCCAGCGACCAGGGTACCTACGAGCAGTACTTC. Amino acid sequence: CASDQGTYEQYF.

As concerns this clone: The same CDR3 can be traced to other DNA sequences in this sample. V and J are TRBV9 and TRBJ2-1; D might be TRBD2 (6 bases). The CDR3 contains 15 residues. Per germline, CDR1 SGDLS and CDR2 YYNGEE. The ends were cut back, 0 bases at V and 8 bases at J, with 15 bases in the middle. The CDR3 DNA follows: TGTGCCAGCAGCGTAGCTAGGGACTGGAGGTATGAGCAGTTCTTC. Translation gives CASSVARDWRYEQFF.

The chain joins TRBV10-3 to TRBJ2-1, with 7 bases fitting TRBD2. The J segment lost 2 bases and the V segment lost 4 bases, leaving 8 bases of the junction unmatched. The germline V gene encodes CDR1 ENHRY and CDR2 SYGVKD. CDR3 length: 16 residues. The DNA for the CDR3 is TGTGCCATCAGTGCGGCTGGAGCGGGGCCCTACAATGAGCAGTTCTTC. Encoded protein: CAISAAGAGPYNEQFF.

V and J are TRBV7-8 and TRBJ1-1; a weak D match, TRBD1 (5 bases). Trimming took 5 bases from V and 5 from J, leaving 21 bases between them. CDR1 SGHVS and CDR2 FQNEAQ come from the germline V gene. The CDR3 is 16 residues long. The DNA for the CDR3 is TGTGCCAGCAGCGCTCGGGGGGGGGTGAGGAGAACTGAAGCTTTCTTT. It specifies CASSARGGVRRTEAFF. The complete variable domain, with remaining parts taken from reference TRBV7-8 and TRBJ1-1, reads GAGVSQSPRYKVAKRGQDVALRCDPISGHVSLFWYQQALGQGPEFLTYFQNEAQLDKSGLPSDRFFAERPEGSVSTLKIQRTQQEDSAVYLCASSARGGVRRTEAFFGQGTRLTVV.

This chain connects TRBV5-1 to TRBJ1-1; TRBD1 aligns across 8 bases. Germline V gene data show CDR1 as SGHRS and CDR2 as YFSETQ. The V and J ends lost 2 bases and 0 bases, in that order; junction bases with no gene match: 6. The CDR3 runs to 16 residues. CDR3 DNA sequence: TGCGCCAGCAGCTTAGGACAGGGAGGATTGAACACTGAAGCTTTCTTT. Translating gives CASSLGQGGLNTEAFF.

The V gene is TRBV6-1, the J gene TRBJ2-1; 11 bases map to TRBD2. Germline values: CDR1 MNHNS, CDR2 SASEGT. V dropped 2 bases and J dropped 12; count of bases not matched to a gene: 12. This CDR3 is built from 16 residues. CDR3 sequence: CASSERTSGPQIGQFF. The CDR3 DNA sequence: TGTGCCAGCAGTGAAAGGACTAGCGGGCCTCAGATAGGGCAGTTCTTC.

This chain uses TRBV19 with TRBJ1-3, with no clear D. Trimming left V 5 bases short and J 0 bases short, with 26 bases between. The germline V gene encodes CDR1 LNHDA and CDR2 SQIVND (reference sequence). The CDR3 is 20 residues long. CDR3 nucleotide sequence: TGTGCCAGTAGTCCAACTCACGACAAAAGGGAGGCCCTCTCTGGAAACACCATATATTTT. It yields the protein CASSPTHDKREALSGNTIYF.

The V gene is TRBV5-5, the J gene TRBJ1-5, with TRBD1 matching 7 bases. This CDR3 comprises 16 residues. V was pared by 4 bases and J by 1 base, with 8 bases of the junction left unmatched. Looked up from germline, CDR1 is SGHKS and CDR2 is YYEKEE (reference sequence). The CDR3 reads CASSATGYGSNQPQHF. The CDR3 DNA reads as TGTGCCAGCAGCGCGACAGGGTACGGAAGCAATCAGCCCCAGCATTTT.

V usage is TRBV19 and J usage is TRBJ1-1; D ambiguous. Germline-derived CDR1 and CDR2 are LNHDA and SQIVND (reference sequence). The V gene lost 3 bases and the J gene lost 3 bases, with 5 bases spanning the gap. This CDR3 comprises 12 residues. CDR3 coding DNA: TGTGCCAGTAGTATTCCTTACACTGAAGCTTTCTTT. Protein: CASSIPYTEAFF.

The genes are TRBV28 and TRBJ2-7; the match to TRBD1 covers 7 bases. The CDR3 runs 13 residues. Germline CDR1 is MDHEN and CDR2 is SYDVKM. Trimming at V came to 7 bases and at J to 7 bases, leaving 10 bases not matched to a gene. This CDR3 is CASKGGQAREQYF. CDR3 sequence (DNA): TGTGCCAGCAAGGGTGGACAGGCGAGGGAGCAGTACTTC.

The V gene is TRBV4-3, the J gene TRBJ2-5, with TRBD2 as a possible D gene (6 bases). Germline CDR1 reads LGHNA; CDR2 reads YSLEER. The CDR3 runs to 17 residues. The V gene lost 0 bases and the J gene lost 2 bases, with 16 bases spanning the gap. DNA of the CDR3: TGCGCCAGCAGCCAAGAAAACCGAGCGGGCCCTCAAGAGACCCAGTACTTC. Protein sequence: CASSQENRAGPQETQYF.

V gene TRBV25-1 combines with J gene TRBJ1-2, with D possibly TRBD1 on 5 matching bases. The CDR3 is 16 residues long. Germline V lookup: CDR1 MGHDK, CDR2 SYGVNS. Trimming stripped 4 bases from V and 8 bases from J, with 23 bases between. CDR3 bases: TGTGCCAGCAGTGGGGGCTCCGCATCGGCTTGGATAGGCTACACCTTC. Translation: CASSGGSASAWIGYTF.

The rearrangement joins TRBV5-1 to TRBJ2-1; 10 bases align to TRBD2. V was pared by 1 base and J by 2 bases, with 6 bases of the junction left unmatched. The CDR3 runs 17 residues. CDR1 and CDR2 (germline): SGHRS, YFSETQ. The CDR3: CASSLRLLAGAYNEQFF. The CDR3 nucleotides read TGCGCCAGCAGCTTGAGGCTCCTAGCGGGAGCCTACAATGAGCAGTTCTTC.

This clone appeared a few times. The CDR3 reads CASSLTGGGYTF. The CDR3 coding sequence is TGTGCCAGCAGTCTAACAGGTGGCGGCTACACCTTC. V gene TRBV5-6 combines with J gene TRBJ1-2; possible D gene TRBD1, 5 bases. Trimming took 5 bases from V and 8 from J, leaving 13 bases between them. Germline CDR1 is SGHDT and CDR2 is YYEEEE. This CDR3 comprises 12 residues. Full variable domain (missing parts from reference TRBV5-6 and TRBJ1-2): DAGVTQSPTHLIKTRGQQVTLRCSPKSGHDTVSWYQQALGQGPQFIFQYYEEEERQRGNFPDRFSGHQFPNYSSELNVNALLLGDSALYLCASSLTGGGYTFGSGTRLTVV.

This chain links TRBV4-1 with TRBJ2-7; 12 nucleotides agree with TRBD2. Germline V gene sequence: CDR1 MGHRA, CDR2 YSYEKL. The ends lost 3 bases at V and 2 bases at J; junction bases unmatched: 5. There are 16 residues in the CDR3. As DNA, the CDR3 is TGCGCCAGCAGCCACCCTAGCGGGAGGGCTACCTACGAGCAGTACTTC. Residues: CASSHPSGRATYEQYF.

This clone was seen once. J is TRBJ1-4 and V is TRBV7-9; tentatively, D is TRBD1 (5 bases). The CDR3 loop spans 14 amino acids. Trimming stripped 5 bases from V and 6 bases from J, with 13 bases between. Germline V gives CDR1 SEHNR, CDR2 FQNEAQ (reference sequence). CDR3 in amino acids: CASSTKKGDEKLFF. CDR3 in DNA: TGTGCCAGCAGCACGAAGAAAGGGGATGAAAAACTGTTTTTT.

The chain employs TRBV10-3 and TRBJ2-7; 11 bases align to TRBD2. Germline assignment: CDR1 ENHRY and CDR2 SYGVKD. This CDR3 region has 20 residues. V was pared by 0 bases and J by 4 bases, with 17 bases of the junction left unmatched. This CDR3 is CAISESGQVVSGRARYEQYF. DNA of the CDR3: TGTGCCATCAGTGAGTCAGGACAGGTTGTTAGCGGGAGGGCCAGATACGAGCAGTACTTC.

The chain joins TRBV9 to TRBJ1-5; D is unresolved. This CDR3 comprises 14 residues. Germline lookup yields CDR1 SGDLS and CDR2 YYNGEE. Trimming removed 0 bases at V and 4 bases at J, with 8 bases between. The CDR3 loop is CASSVGEPNQPQHF. The CDR3 coding sequence is TGTGCCAGCAGCGTAGGGGAGCCTAATCAGCCCCAGCATTTT.

This clone was seen only a few times. The chain has TRBV29-1 and TRBJ2-1; 10 bases map to TRBD1. This CDR3 region has 13 residues. Trimming took 5 bases from V and 4 from J; bases not matched to a gene: 2. Germline V gene data show CDR1 as SQVTM and CDR2 as ANQGSEA. The CDR3 reads CSVRTGGYNEQFF. The CDR3 DNA reads TGCAGCGTTAGGACAGGGGGTTACAATGAGCAGTTCTTC.

The J gene is TRBJ2-3, the V gene TRBV4-1; the match to TRBD1 covers 8 bases. CDR1 and CDR2 from the germline V gene are MGHRA and YSYEKL. The CDR3 has 15 amino acids. V dropped 3 bases and J dropped 6; count of bases not matched to a gene: 8. CDR3 region: CASSHPGTGSDTQYF. CDR3 in DNA: TGCGCCAGCAGCCATCCCGGGACAGGATCGGATACGCAGTATTTT.

The V and J genes are TRBV27 and TRBJ2-3; D is unclear. The V and J ends lost 5 bases and 2 bases respectively, with 11 bases between them. CDR3 length equals 14 residues. Germline CDR1 reads MNHEY; CDR2 reads SMNVEV (reference sequence). CDR3 in DNA: TGTGCCAGCAGTGACACCTTCCCCACAGATACGCAGTATTTT. This encodes CASSDTFPTDTQYF.

The rearrangement links TRBV28 to TRBJ1-4; tentative D call: TRBD1 (5 bases). The CDR3 covers 16 residues. Germline V gene lookup returns CDR1 MDHEN and CDR2 SYDVKM. Trimming took 6 bases from V and 5 from J, leaving 19 bases between them. DNA of the CDR3: TGTGCCAGCAGCTTTTCACCGGGGACTGAGAATGAAAAACTGTTTTTT. Its translation: CASSFSPGTENEKLFF.

This clone was recorded only once. This rearrangement joins TRBV4-3 to TRBJ2-6; D might be TRBD1 (6 bases). V was cut by 3 bases and J by 1 base, with 7 bases left in between. The CDR3 runs to 15 residues. Germline V gives CDR1 LGHNA, CDR2 YSLEER. The CDR3 bases are TGCGCCAGCAGCCACAGGGGATCTGGGGCCAACGTCCTGACTTTC. It specifies CASSHRGSGANVLTF.